The T cell receptor (beta chain) described here comes from a study of cytomegalovirus exposure and HLA in healthy donors. The CDR3 has 13 amino acids. Germline CDR1 ENHRY, CDR2 SYGVKD. V dropped 4 bases and J dropped 5; count of bases not matched to a gene: 3. Vbeta (60) and Jbeta (13) primers were used in the PCR. TCRdb keeps only in-frame clones here, not all; method: immunoSEQ multiplex PCR. The table includes more than 150,000 clones, roughly 80% detected once. Notes on the study in general: By a later analysis, the bulk of CMV-associated TCR beta chains appeared HLA-restricted. Common viral pathogens were later found to be apparently linked to several of the most significant clusters. CMV serostatus alone was available as immune exposure information. Previously analyzed data showed that most TCR beta V segments were productive at a frequency of about 87% or about 30%.

Details on this clone: Antigen: not known.

The chain couples TRBV10-3 to TRBJ1-1; 8 nucleotides agree with TRBD1. Material for sequencing was PBMCs. The source is a man over 45 in good health and CMV-seronegative. CDR3 sequence reads: CAISGTGTTEAFF. Here the CDR3 DNA reads TGTGCCATCAGTGGGACAGGGACAACTGAAGCTTTCTTT.